This record covers a single TCR beta chain. These data belong to a study of blood T cell repertoires in COVID-19. Turning to the study itself: The origin of the acute and convalescent COVID-19 samples was the United States, Italy and Spain. From T cells, B-cell-depleted T cells, or PBMCs came the material, which was cDNA or gDNA.

In the original processing: How many nucleated cells were present was estimated from reference gene primer amplification. Profiled with immunoSEQ multiplex PCR; TCRdb holds only in-frame clones, not every one. The V and J calls and clone size come from that table; D and trimming were worked out from the DNA. The sample yields tens of thousands of clones, about nine tenths seen once. The CDR3 totals 13 residues. Trimming removed 5 bases from V and 5 bases from J, with 13 bases in between. Germline CDR1 and CDR2: SGDLS and YYNGEE. The chain links TRBV9 to TRBJ2-5; D is possibly TRBD1 (5 bases). Sample: peripheral blood. The sequence was collected from a woman aged 40 to 55 with active COVID-19. The CDR3 spells CASSRDRVETQYF. The CDR3 coding sequence is TGTGCCAGCAGTCGTGACAGAGTGGAGACCCAGTACTTC. Combining the CDR3 with reference TRBV9 and TRBJ2-5 gives the whole variable domain DSGVTQTPKHLITATGQRVTLRCSPRSGDLSVYWYQQSLDQGLQFLIQYYNGEERAKGNILERFSAQQFPDLHSELNLSSLELGDSALYFCASSRDRVETQYFGPGTRLLVL.